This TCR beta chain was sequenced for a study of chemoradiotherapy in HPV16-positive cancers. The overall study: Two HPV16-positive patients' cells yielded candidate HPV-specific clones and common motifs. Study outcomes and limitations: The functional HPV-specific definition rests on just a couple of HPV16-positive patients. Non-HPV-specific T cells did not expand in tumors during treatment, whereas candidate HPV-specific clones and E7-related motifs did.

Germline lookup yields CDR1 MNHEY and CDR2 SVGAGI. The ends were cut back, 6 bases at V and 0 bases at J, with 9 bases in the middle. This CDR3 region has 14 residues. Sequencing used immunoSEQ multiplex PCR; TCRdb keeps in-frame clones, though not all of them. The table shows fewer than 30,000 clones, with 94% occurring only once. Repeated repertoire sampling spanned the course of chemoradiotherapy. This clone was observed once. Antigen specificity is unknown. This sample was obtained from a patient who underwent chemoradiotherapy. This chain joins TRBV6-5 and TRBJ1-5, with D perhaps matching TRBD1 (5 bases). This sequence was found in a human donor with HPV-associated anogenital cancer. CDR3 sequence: CASRRTNSNQPQHF. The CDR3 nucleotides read TGTGCCAGCAGAAGGACAAATAGCAATCAGCCCCAGCATTTT.